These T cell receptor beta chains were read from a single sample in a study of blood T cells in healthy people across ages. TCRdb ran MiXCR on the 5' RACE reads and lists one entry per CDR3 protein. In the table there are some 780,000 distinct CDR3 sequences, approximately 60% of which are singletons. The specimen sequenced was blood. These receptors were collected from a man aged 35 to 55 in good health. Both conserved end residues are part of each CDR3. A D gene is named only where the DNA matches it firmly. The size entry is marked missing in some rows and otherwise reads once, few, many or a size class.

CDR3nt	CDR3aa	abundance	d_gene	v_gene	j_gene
TGTGCCAGCAGCGTAGACTCCCGGTCTACGGCCTACGAGCAGTACTTC	CASSVDSRSTAYEQYF	NA	NA	TRBV9	TRBJ2-7
TGTGCCAGCAGCCCCCGCACCTACGGGCAGTACTTC	CASSPRTYGQYF	NA	NA	TRBV13	TRBJ2-7
TGTGCCAGCAGCTCTGGCTCCGGGGTACAAGAGACCCAGTACTTC	CASSSGSGVQETQYF	NA	NA	TRBV7-2	TRBJ2-5
TGTGCCAGCAGTTACCGGGCCCGGGCCAGGAGCCAAGAGACCCAGTACTTC	CASSYRARARSQETQYF	NA	NA	TRBV6-5	TRBJ2-5
TGTGCCAGCAGCCTCGATTTTGGGAGCGTATCTTTAGGATATGGCTACACCTTC	CASSLDFGSVSLGYGYTF	NA	NA	TRBV3-1	TRBJ1-2
TGCGCCGTGACTGGACTAGCACCCAAAAACATTCAGTACTTC	CAVTGLAPKNIQYF	NA	TRBD2	TRBV5-1	TRBJ2-4
TGTGCCTGGAGTGGAACAGTGAACACTGAAGCTTTCTTT	CAWSGTVNTEAFF	NA	NA	TRBV30	TRBJ1-1
TGCGCCAGCAGCCCTCCGGGCAGCCCCTACGAGCAGTACTTC	CASSPPGSPYEQYF	few	NA	TRBV4-3	TRBJ2-7
TGTGCCAGCAGCGTCCGCAGGGCCGATGAGCAGTTCTTC	CASSVRRADEQFF	many	NA	TRBV9	TRBJ2-1
TGTGCCACCAGCACGGAGGAGCCCTGGGAGGGCTACACCTTC	CATSTEEPWEGYTF	NA	NA	TRBV15	TRBJ1-2
TGCAGTGCTGTGAACAGGGACGGCACAGATACGCAGTATTTT	CSAVNRDGTDTQYF	NA	NA	TRBV20-1	TRBJ2-3
TGTGCCAGCGCCGGGAGCCCCTACGAGCAGTACTTC	CASAGSPYEQYF	few	NA	TRBV15	TRBJ2-7
TGTGCCAGCAGTCAAGGTGGGGTGCTGGGCGCCTACGAGCAGTACTTC	CASSQGGVLGAYEQYF	NA	NA	TRBV12-3/TRBV12-4	TRBJ2-7
TGCAGCATGAGGGGAGCGGGCGGGAGTAGCTCCTACAATGAGCAGTACTTC	CSMRGAGGSSSYNEQYF	NA	TRBD2	TRBV29-1	TRBJ2-7
TGCAGCGTTGGGACAGGGGCCCCTGGGGCCAACGTCCTGACTTTC	CSVGTGAPGANVLTF	once	TRBD1	TRBV29-1	TRBJ2-6
TGTGCCACCAGCCGGGGAGGGACGACCTACGAGCAGTACTTC	CATSRGGTTYEQYF	few	TRBD2	TRBV15	TRBJ2-7
TGTGCCAGCAGCTTAGCCCGGGGCGCGACGTCGGGCCTCTATGGCTACACCTTC	CASSLARGATSGLYGYTF	NA	NA	TRBV7-2	TRBJ1-2
TGTGCCAGCAGCTTGTGGGAGGAGCGGGAGTCGGCCCTTTACGAGCAGTACTTC	CASSLWEERESALYEQYF	NA	TRBD2	TRBV7-2	TRBJ2-7
TGCGCCAGCAGCCAAGGGGTACAGGGGGCGCGCGGCTACACCTTC	CASSQGVQGARGYTF	NA	TRBD1	TRBV4-3	TRBJ1-2
TGCGCCAGCAGTGAGTCGCAGACAGGGAAGCACTGGTACGAAGAGACCCAGTACTTC	CASSESQTGKHWYEETQYF	few	TRBD1	TRBV10-2	TRBJ2-5
TGCAGCGCAGTCAGGTCGGGGGAAGGCTACGAGCAGTACTTC	CSAVRSGEGYEQYF	few	NA	TRBV29-1	TRBJ2-7
TGTGCCAGCAGCCGAGACAGGCTCGACACCTATGGCTACACCTTC	CASSRDRLDTYGYTF	many	NA	TRBV7-2	TRBJ1-2
TGTGCCAGCAGTGAAGAGGGTTATGGCTACACCTTC	CASSEEGYGYTF	few	NA	TRBV6-1	TRBJ1-2
TGTGCCAGCAGTTTAGCGCGCAGGGTGGGTGAGCAGTTCTTC	CASSLARRVGEQFF	NA	NA	TRBV12-3/TRBV12-4	TRBJ2-1
TGTGCCAGCAGCTTAGGAAATCGCAGGGGCGCAAGGGGCTACACCTTC	CASSLGNRRGARGYTF	NA	NA	TRBV7-2	TRBJ1-2
TGTGCCACCAGCAGAGGGGAGGGGTCCCCACCAGATACGCAGTATTTT	CATSRGEGSPPDTQYF	NA	TRBD2	TRBV15	TRBJ2-3
TGTGCCAGCAGTTTTTCGGCAGGGGAGTACGAGCAGTTCTTC	CASSFSAGEYEQFF	NA	NA	TRBV27	TRBJ2-1
TGTGCCAGCACCCCGTACAGGGAGAAAAACAATGAGCAGTTCTTC	CASTPYREKNNEQFF	few	NA	TRBV11-3	TRBJ2-1
TGTGCCAGCAGGGGCCAGGGGCCCACCTTCTTCCAAGAGACCCAGTACTTC	CASRGQGPTFFQETQYF	few	NA	TRBV28	TRBJ2-5
TGTGCCAGCAGTTCGACCCTAGCGGGAGAGCACAATGAGCAGTTCTTC	CASSSTLAGEHNEQFF	NA	TRBD2	TRBV12-3/TRBV12-4	TRBJ2-1
TGTGCCAGCAGCCAAGGAAGGGACAGGGGGTCGTATGGCTACACCTTC	CASSQGRDRGSYGYTF	NA	TRBD1	TRBV4-2	TRBJ1-2
TGTGCCAGCAGCTTATGGACTAGGGGCACAGATACGCAGTATTTT	CASSLWTRGTDTQYF	NA	TRBD2	TRBV7-9	TRBJ2-3
TGCGCCAGCAGCTTGCGGGGCGCGCCTAACACTGAAGCTTTCTTT	CASSLRGAPNTEAFF	few	NA	TRBV5-1	TRBJ1-1
TGTGCCAGCAGCTTGTCGACAGGGAGGTCCACAGATACGCAGTATTTT	CASSLSTGRSTDTQYF	NA	NA	TRBV11-1	TRBJ2-3
TGTGCCAGCAGTCCCCACCGGGAGACCCAGTACTTC	CASSPHRETQYF	NA	NA	TRBV28	TRBJ2-5
TGTGCCAGCAGCCTCGCCCTTTTGGAGACCCAGTACTTC	CASSLALLETQYF	NA	NA	TRBV14	TRBJ2-5
TGTGCCAGCAGCTTAGCGGCGGAGGGGAGAGAGACCCAGTACTTC	CASSLAAEGRETQYF	NA	NA	TRBV7-2	TRBJ2-5
TGTGCCAGCAGCAGGGACAGGGCCGTCTACGAGCAGTACTTC	CASSRDRAVYEQYF	NA	NA	TRBV21-1	TRBJ2-7
TGCAGTGCTACCCGAGACAGTACCTACGAGCAGTACTTC	CSATRDSTYEQYF	NA	NA	TRBV20-1	TRBJ2-7
TGTGCCTGGAGTTCTTCCATGGACAGGCCATTAGGTCCCTATGGCTACACCTTC	CAWSSSMDRPLGPYGYTF	NA	TRBD1	TRBV30	TRBJ1-2
TGCAGTGCTAGAGACCCACTAGCGGCGCAAGAGACCCAGTACTTC	CSARDPLAAQETQYF	NA	TRBD2	TRBV20-1	TRBJ2-5
TGTGCCAGCAGTTCGGAGGGCAGGGCTTCACCCCTCCACTTT	CASSSEGRASPLHF	NA	NA	TRBV6-5	TRBJ1-6
TGTGCCAGCAGCTCTGAACCCGCCTACGAGCAGTACTTC	CASSSEPAYEQYF	NA	NA	TRBV7-2	TRBJ2-7
TGTGCCAGCAGCTTAGCGACAGGGGGCCCCTACGAGCAGTACTTC	CASSLATGGPYEQYF	NA	TRBD1	TRBV7-2	TRBJ2-7
TGTGCCAGCAGATGGAAAACAGAGACCCAGTACTTC	CASRWKTETQYF	few	NA	TRBV7-2	TRBJ2-5
TGTGCCAGCAGTGACCAGACTAGCGGGGGGTACTACAATGAGCAGTTCTTC	CASSDQTSGGYYNEQFF	NA	TRBD2	TRBV25-1	TRBJ2-1
TGTGCCAGCAGCCGATCTGCTAGCGGGACTGAGCAGTTCTTC	CASSRSASGTEQFF	NA	TRBD2	TRBV14	TRBJ2-1
TGTGCCTGGAGGAGGGGCGGCTACACCTTC	CAWRRGGYTF	NA	NA	TRBV30	TRBJ1-2
TGTGCCAGCAGTGAAGCAGGGCTAGCCCTCAATGAGCAGTTCTTC	CASSEAGLALNEQFF	NA	NA	TRBV6-1	TRBJ2-1
TGCAGCGTTGGGAAAATAGCGGGGGGCTACAATGAGCAGTTCTTC	CSVGKIAGGYNEQFF	NA	TRBD2	TRBV29-1	TRBJ2-1
TGCGGCGTTGGGCTGCTGACAGAGGATTACAATGAGCAGTTCTTC	CGVGLLTEDYNEQFF	NA	NA	TRBV29-1	TRBJ2-1
TGCAGCGGTGGGGACGACATCACTGAAGCTTTCTTT	CSGGDDITEAFF	NA	NA	TRBV29-1	TRBJ1-1
TGCAGCGTGGTAAACGGGATCAACAATGAGCAGTTCTTC	CSVVNGINNEQFF	few	NA	TRBV29-1	TRBJ2-1
TGTGCCAGCAGCTCAGGATCGCTAGCGGGAGGCGAGACAGATACGCAGTATTTT	CASSSGSLAGGETDTQYF	few	TRBD2	TRBV11-3	TRBJ2-3
TGTGCCAGCAGTTCCCACCCGGACAGCCACTATGGCTACACCTTC	CASSSHPDSHYGYTF	NA	NA	TRBV12-3/TRBV12-4	TRBJ1-2